What follows are 6 T cell receptor beta chains derived from one specimen sequenced in a study of blood T cells in healthy people across ages (dated by TCRdb to between 2014 and 2016). Receptor libraries were prepared by 5' RACE. TCRdb lists the instrument as Illumina HiSeq 2500. A second PCR of about 7 to 12 cycles was run with a J-beta primer mix and a sample-barcoded 5' primer. Using fastp trimming at Q25 and MiXCR clonotype assembly, TCRdb reanalyzed the public sequencing data and kept in-frame beta chains. All rows with the same CDR3 protein become a single entry with the most common DNA and genes. In this sample the table shows about 1.8 million distinct CDR3 sequences, roughly 50% of which occur a single time. Clones ranked in the top ten supply about 2.1% of the sample. The specimen sequenced was blood. The receptors were sampled from a woman between 40 and 55 years old in good health.

This clonotype was detected ten times or more. V usage is TRBV6-2 or TRBV6-3 and J usage is TRBJ2-5; TRBD1 aligns across 7 bases. The CDR3 is 14 amino acids. The ends lost 5 bases at V and 1 base at J; junction bases unmatched: 4. Germline V lookup: CDR1 MNHEY, CDR2 SVGEGT. Here the CDR3 reads CASSTGTVQETQYF. For the CDR3, the DNA is TGTGCCAGCAGTACGGGGACAGTCCAAGAGACCCAGTACTTC.

The chain recombines TRBV5-1 with TRBJ2-1; 8 nucleotides agree with TRBD2. The DNA end favors TRBJ2-7, so the J call may be wrong. Germline V gene sequence: CDR1 SGHRS, CDR2 YFSETQ. The CDR3 length is 14 residues. The CDR3 region is CASSVGTSINEQYF. CDR3 nucleotides: TGCGCCAGCAGCGTCGGGACTAGTATCAATGAGCAGTACTTC.

This clonotype has only one observation. A read error may account for a junction end that differs from germline. This CDR3 is CASNQAKSEDSVTEQYF. CDR3 DNA sequence: TGTGCCAGCAACCAAGCGAAGTCGGAGGATAGCGTTACCGAGCAGTACTTC. This sequence joins TRBV4-2 and TRBJ2-7, with D perhaps matching TRBD2 (5 bases). The CDR3 covers 17 residues. Per the germline V gene, CDR1 is LGHNA and CDR2 is YNFKEQ.

This clonotype was counted between two and nine times. V is TRBV20-1 and J is TRBJ2-7; 7 bases map to TRBD2. Trimming took 6 bases from V and 5 from J; bases not matched to a gene: 13. Germline V lookup: CDR1 DFQATT, CDR2 SNEGSKA (reference sequence). CDR3 length equals 14 residues. This CDR3 reads CSAPVIAGDHEQYF. The CDR3 nucleotides are TGCAGTGCACCCGTCATCGCGGGAGATCACGAGCAGTACTTC.

This clonotype was counted only a few times. The rearrangement links TRBV12-3 or TRBV12-4 to TRBJ1-2, with D possibly matching TRBD1 (5 bases). The CDR3 is 12 amino acids. V was shortened by 4 bases and J by 9 bases, with 12 bases between the two germline ends. The CDR3 nucleotides are TGTGCCAGCAGTTCAGGGACGTGTCGCTACACCTTC. It is translated as CASSSGTCRYTF.

The chain employs TRBV7-3 and TRBJ2-5, with TRBD2 matching 11 bases. CDR3 length equals 15 residues. V lost 5 bases to trimming and J lost 3 bases; unmatched junction nucleotides: 5. Germline V CDR1 and CDR2: SGHTA, FQGTGA. The CDR3 loop is CASSAGLAVKETQYF. For the CDR3, the DNA is TGTGCCAGCAGCGCGGGACTAGCGGTTAAAGAGACCCAGTACTTC.